The table lists the clone carrying this T cell receptor beta chain with a few counts. The antigen is unknown. The V gene's germline CDR1 is WNHNN and CDR2 SYGVQD (reference sequence). The J segment lost 3 bases and the V segment lost 7 bases, leaving 7 bases of the junction unmatched. The CDR3 is 15 residues long. At sampling all donors were nominally healthy, likely with unrecorded immune exposures. This entry belongs to a study of cytomegalovirus exposure and HLA in healthy donors. In the study overall: Early on, a data release was issued that held 85 million to 95 million unique TCRs from HLA-typed donors. Study outcomes and limitations: In a later analysis, at a false discovery rate of 0.05, approximately 15,000 TCR beta sequences matched HLA alleles.

13 Jbeta primers and 60 Vbeta primers were used for the PCR. Sequencing was performed with immunoSEQ multiplex PCR; in TCRdb, only in-frame clones are kept and a portion is missing. The table shows around 200,000 clones, with 65% to 90% occurring only once. The TCR was taken from a woman aged 45-60 years in good health and CMV-seronegative. Sequenced sample: PBMCs. The chain employs TRBV10-1 and TRBJ2-1, with TRBD1 matching 9 bases. CDR3 DNA sequence: TGCGCCAGCACCCCCGACAGGGGGAGCTACAATGAGCAGTTCTTC. This sequence encodes CASTPDRGSYNEQFF.